The TCR beta chain described here comes from a study of cytomegalovirus exposure and HLA in healthy donors. Study-wide background: Roughly 180 million T cells yielded 110 million or so unique TCR beta sequences in earlier analysis.

Study-wide points: For most TCR beta V segments, an earlier analysis put the productive rate at about 87% or about 30% of the time. Analyzed later, association rates of TCRs varied across HLA loci, with DRB1 most and HLA-C fewest.

On this clone itself: Its antigen remains unknown.

Researchers ran the PCR with 60 Vbeta and 13 Jbeta primers. The method was immunoSEQ multiplex PCR; TCRdb's version includes in-frame clones alone and lacks a portion of them. Its table records about 48,000 clones. The CDR3 sequence is 17 residues long. Looked up from germline, CDR1 is SGDLS and CDR2 is YYNGEE. The V and J ends lost 0 bases and 7 bases respectively, with 17 bases between them. The chain uses TRBV9 and TRBJ1-6; no definite D call. Source material: PBMCs. This sequence originates from a male donor in good health and CMV-seropositive. The CDR3 nucleotides are TGTGCCAGCAGCGTAGGAGGAGCGGGCACTATGAATTCACCCCTCCACTTT. Its protein product is CASSVGGAGTMNSPLHF.